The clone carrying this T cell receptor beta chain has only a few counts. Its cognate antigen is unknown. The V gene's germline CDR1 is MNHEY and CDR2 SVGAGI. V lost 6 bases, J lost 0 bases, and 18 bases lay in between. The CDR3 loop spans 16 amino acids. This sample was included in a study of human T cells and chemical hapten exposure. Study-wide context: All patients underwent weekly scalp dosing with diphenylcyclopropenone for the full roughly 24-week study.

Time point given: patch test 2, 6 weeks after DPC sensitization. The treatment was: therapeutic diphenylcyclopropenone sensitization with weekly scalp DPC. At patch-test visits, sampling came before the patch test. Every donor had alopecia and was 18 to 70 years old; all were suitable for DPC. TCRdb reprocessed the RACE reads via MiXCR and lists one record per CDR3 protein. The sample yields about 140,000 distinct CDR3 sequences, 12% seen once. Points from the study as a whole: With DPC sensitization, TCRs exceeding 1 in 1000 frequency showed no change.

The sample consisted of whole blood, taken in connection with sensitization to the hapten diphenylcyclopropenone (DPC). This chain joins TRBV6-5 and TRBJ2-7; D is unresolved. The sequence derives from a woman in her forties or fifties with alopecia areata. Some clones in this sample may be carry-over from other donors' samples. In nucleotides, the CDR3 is TGTGCCAGCAGCTTCCCCACCAGCCCCAGCTCCTACGAGCAGTACTTC. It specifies CASSFPTSPSSYEQYF.